The T cell receptor beta chain under discussion was sequenced for a study of T cells after posttransplantation cyclophosphamide. Only in-frame clones appear in the TCRdb table, and some are missing; sequencing was by immunoSEQ multiplex PCR. The sample records 19,000 or so clones, around 98% being singletons. The CDR3 runs to 15 residues. With 2 bases clipped from V and 1 base from J, the junction kept 2 bases outside the gene matches. CDR1 is MGHRA, CDR2 YSYEKL, per germline. Peripheral blood was collected from the related graft donor on the marrow donation day. Input material: naive CD8+ T cells sorted from PBMCs. The TCR sequence derives from a man aged 40-49 years in good health, CMV-negative, and a related stem cell transplant donor. The rearrangement links TRBV4-1 to TRBJ1-1; 9 nucleotides match TRBD1. CDR3 residues: CASSQPGQGNTEAFF. DNA for the CDR3: TGCGCCAGCAGCCAACCGGGACAGGGGAACACTGAAGCTTTCTTT.